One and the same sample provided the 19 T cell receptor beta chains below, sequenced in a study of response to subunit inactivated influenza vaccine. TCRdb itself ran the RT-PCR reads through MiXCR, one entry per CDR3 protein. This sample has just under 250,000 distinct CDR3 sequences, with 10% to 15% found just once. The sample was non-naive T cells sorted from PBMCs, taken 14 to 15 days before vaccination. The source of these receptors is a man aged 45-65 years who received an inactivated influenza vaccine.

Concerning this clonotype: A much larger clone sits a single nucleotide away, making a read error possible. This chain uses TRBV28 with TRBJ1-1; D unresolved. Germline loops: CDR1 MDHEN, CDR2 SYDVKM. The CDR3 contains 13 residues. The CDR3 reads CASSPARNTEPFF. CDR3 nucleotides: TGTGCCAGCAGTCCTGCGAGGAACACTGAACCTTTCTTT.

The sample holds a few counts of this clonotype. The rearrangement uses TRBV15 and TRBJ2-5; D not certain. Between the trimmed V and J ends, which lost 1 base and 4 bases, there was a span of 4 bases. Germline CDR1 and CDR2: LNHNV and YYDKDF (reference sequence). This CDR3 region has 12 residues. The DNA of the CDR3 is TGTGCCACCAGCAGAGGAACAGAGACCCAGTACTTC. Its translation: CATSRGTETQYF.

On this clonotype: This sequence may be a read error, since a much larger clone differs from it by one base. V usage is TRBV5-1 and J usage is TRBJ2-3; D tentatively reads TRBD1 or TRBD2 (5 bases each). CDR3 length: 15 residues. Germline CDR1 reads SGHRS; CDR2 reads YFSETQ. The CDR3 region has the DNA TGCGCCATCAGCCCGGGGCCTAGCATCACAGATACGCAGTATTTT. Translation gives CAISPGPSITDTQYF.

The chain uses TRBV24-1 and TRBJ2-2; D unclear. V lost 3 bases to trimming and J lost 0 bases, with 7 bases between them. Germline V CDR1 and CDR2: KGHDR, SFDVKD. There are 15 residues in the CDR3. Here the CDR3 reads CATSDQPANTGELFF. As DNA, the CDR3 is TGTGCCACCAGTGATCAACCGGCGAACACCGGGGAGCTGTTTTTT.

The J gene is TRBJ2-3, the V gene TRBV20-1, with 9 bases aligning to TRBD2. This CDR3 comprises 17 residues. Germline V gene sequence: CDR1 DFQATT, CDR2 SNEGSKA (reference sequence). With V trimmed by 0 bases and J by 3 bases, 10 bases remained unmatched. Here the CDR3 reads CSARDASGKEGTDTQYF. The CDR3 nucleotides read TGCAGTGCTAGAGATGCTAGCGGGAAAGAGGGTACAGATACGCAGTATTTT.

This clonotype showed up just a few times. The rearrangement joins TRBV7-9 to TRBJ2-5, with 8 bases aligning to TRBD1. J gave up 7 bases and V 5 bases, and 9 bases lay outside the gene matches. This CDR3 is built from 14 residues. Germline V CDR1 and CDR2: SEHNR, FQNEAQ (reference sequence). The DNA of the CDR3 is TGTGCCAGCAGCCCTGGGACAGGCGGCAGGACCCAGTACTTC. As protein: CASSPGTGGRTQYF.

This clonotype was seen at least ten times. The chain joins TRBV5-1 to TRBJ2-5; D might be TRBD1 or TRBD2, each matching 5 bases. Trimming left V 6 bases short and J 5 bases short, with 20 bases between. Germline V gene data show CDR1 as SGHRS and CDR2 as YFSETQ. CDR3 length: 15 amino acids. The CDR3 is CASKEGSTSTETQYF. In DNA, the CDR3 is TGCGCCAGCAAAGAGGGGAGCACCTCAACGGAGACCCAGTACTTC.

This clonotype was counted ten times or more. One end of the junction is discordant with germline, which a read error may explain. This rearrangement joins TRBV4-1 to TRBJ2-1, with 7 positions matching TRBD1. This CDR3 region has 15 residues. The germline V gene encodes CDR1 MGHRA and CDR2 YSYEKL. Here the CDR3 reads CASSKDRVFYNEQFF. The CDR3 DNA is TGCGCCAGCAGCAAAGACAGGGTTTTCTACAATGAGCAGTTCTTC.

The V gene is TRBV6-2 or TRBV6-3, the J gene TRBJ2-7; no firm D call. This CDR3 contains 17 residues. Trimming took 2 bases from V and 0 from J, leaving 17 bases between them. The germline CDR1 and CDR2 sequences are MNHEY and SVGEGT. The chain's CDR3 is CASSYDVRLPFSYEQYF. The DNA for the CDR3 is TGTGCCAGCAGTTACGACGTACGACTGCCTTTCTCCTACGAGCAGTACTTC.

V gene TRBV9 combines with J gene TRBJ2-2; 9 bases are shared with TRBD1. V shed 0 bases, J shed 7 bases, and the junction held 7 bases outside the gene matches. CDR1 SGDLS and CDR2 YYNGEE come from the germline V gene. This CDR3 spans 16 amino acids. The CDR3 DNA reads TGTGCCAGCAGCGTAGATTGGGACAGGGCTGACGGGGAGCTGTTTTTT. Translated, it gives CASSVDWDRADGELFF.

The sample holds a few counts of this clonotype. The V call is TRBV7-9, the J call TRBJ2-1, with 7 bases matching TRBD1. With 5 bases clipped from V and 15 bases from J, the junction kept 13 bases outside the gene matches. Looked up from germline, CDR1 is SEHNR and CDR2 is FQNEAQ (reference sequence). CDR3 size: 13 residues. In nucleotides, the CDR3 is TGTGCCAGCAGCCAAGGGGGCTTAATGAGCCCGTTCTTC. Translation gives CASSQGGLMSPFF.

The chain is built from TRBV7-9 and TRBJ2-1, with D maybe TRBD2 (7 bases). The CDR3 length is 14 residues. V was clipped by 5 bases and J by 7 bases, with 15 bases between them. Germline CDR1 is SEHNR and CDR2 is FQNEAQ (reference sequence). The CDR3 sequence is CASSEAGGANEQFF. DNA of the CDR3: TGTGCCAGCAGCGAAGCTGGGGGGGCAAATGAGCAGTTCTTC.

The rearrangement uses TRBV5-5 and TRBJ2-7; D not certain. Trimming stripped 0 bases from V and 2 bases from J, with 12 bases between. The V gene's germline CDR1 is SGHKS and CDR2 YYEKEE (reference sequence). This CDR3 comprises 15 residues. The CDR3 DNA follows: TGTGCCAGCAGCTTGGGCGCGGCAGGCACCTACGAGCAGTACTTC. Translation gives CASSLGAAGTYEQYF.

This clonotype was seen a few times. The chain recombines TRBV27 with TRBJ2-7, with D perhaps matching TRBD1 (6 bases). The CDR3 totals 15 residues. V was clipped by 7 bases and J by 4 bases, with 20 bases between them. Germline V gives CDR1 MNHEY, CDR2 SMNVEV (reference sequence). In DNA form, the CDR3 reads TGTGCCAGCAATCTCTATCAGGGGTCCCCTTACGAGCAGTACTTC. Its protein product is CASNLYQGSPYEQYF.

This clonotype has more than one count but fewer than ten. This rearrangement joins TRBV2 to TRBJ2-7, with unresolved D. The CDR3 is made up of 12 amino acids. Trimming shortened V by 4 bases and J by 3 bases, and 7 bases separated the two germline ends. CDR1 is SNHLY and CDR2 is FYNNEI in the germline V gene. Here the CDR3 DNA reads TGTGCCAGCAGTGCAAACGACTACGAGCAGTACTTC. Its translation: CASSANDYEQYF.

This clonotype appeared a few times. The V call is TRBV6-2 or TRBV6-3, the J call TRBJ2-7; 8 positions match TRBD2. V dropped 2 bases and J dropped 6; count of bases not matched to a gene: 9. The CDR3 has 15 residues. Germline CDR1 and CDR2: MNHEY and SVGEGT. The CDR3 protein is CASSYLGLGILEQYF. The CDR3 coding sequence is TGTGCCAGCAGTTACCTGGGACTAGGAATCCTCGAGCAGTACTTC.

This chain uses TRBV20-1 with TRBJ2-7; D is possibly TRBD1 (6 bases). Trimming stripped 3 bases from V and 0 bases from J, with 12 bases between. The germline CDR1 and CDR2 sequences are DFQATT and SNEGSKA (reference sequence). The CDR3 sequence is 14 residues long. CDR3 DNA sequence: TGCAGTGCTAGCGGACAGACTTACTCCTACGAGCAGTACTTC. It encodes CSASGQTYSYEQYF.

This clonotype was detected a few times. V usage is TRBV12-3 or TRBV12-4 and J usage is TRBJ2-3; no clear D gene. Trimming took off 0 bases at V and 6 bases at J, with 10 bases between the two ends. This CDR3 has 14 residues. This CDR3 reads CASSLAPARDTQYF. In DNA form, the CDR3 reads TGTGCCAGCAGTTTAGCTCCAGCTCGGGATACGCAGTATTTT.

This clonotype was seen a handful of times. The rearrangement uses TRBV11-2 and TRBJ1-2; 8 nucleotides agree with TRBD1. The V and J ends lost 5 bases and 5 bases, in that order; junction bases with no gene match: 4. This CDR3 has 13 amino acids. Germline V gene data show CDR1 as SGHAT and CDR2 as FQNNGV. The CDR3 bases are TGTGCCAGCAGCACGACAGGGGCATATGGCTACACCTTC. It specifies CASSTTGAYGYTF.